The 2 T cell receptor beta chains below all came from one sample that was sequenced in a study of T cells in Graves' hyperthyroidism and ophthalmopathy. Regions amplified from RNA transcripts were the TCR beta CDR3 regions. A set of HTBI primers served as the primers for a first-round RT-PCR of the TCR CDR3. Using its own MiXCR run on the multiplex PCR reads, TCRdb lists one record per CDR3 protein. The table shows nearly 600,000 distinct CDR3 sequences, with 11% to 15% occurring only once. Material for sequencing was blood. All receptors derive from a woman between 25 and 40 years old with Graves' hyperthyroidism that later progressed to Graves' ophthalmopathy.

This sequence joins TRBV5-6 and TRBJ2-7; TRBD1 is a possible D gene (6 bases). Trimming took off 4 bases at V and 3 bases at J, with 17 bases between the two ends. This CDR3 spans 15 amino acids. CDR1 and CDR2 from the germline V gene are SGHDT and YYEEEE. The CDR3, as DNA: TGTGCCAGCAGCCCGTTGACAGGCATTTACTACGAGCAGTACTTC. Encoded protein: CASSPLTGIYYEQYF.

This clonotype was seen a handful of times. This rearrangement joins TRBV15 to TRBJ2-7, with a weak D call TRBD2 (5 bases). The CDR3 sequence is 16 residues long. V dropped 0 bases and J dropped 3 bases, with 15 bases sitting between them. Germline CDR1 is LNHNV and CDR2 is YYDKDF (reference sequence). CDR3 region: CATSRDLGALYYEQYF. The CDR3 DNA sequence: TGTGCCACCAGCAGAGATCTGGGAGCCCTATACTACGAGCAGTACTTC.